A single T cell receptor (beta chain) is shown here with its context. The antigen is undetermined. This sample was taken from a study of CD8 T cells in acute hepatitis C reinfection. Findings and caveats of the study: Overrepresentation in the naive pool did not explain the preferential TRBV04 and TRBV06 usage seen in all groups. Only TCRbeta was bulk sequenced, so alphabeta pairing of public clonotypes remains unknown. Acute resolver, follow-up resolver and acute chronic samples had similar high diversity. Exact CDR3 sharing with other epitopes was rare, possibly method-limited.

From germline, CDR1 is SGHDT and CDR2 YYEEEE. The CDR3 length is 16 residues. V shed 2 bases, J shed 2 bases, and the junction held 6 bases outside the gene matches. Here immunoSEQ multiplex PCR was the method, and the copy in TCRdb shows in-frame clones only, minus some. The sample contains tens of thousands of clones, 75% to 90% of which appear only once. Time point in this sample: naive CD8 control sorted from an acute-time-point sample. The rearrangement uses TRBV5-6 and TRBJ1-3, with 8 positions matching TRBD1. This receptor was taken from a young woman who spontaneously cleared hepatitis C infection. The specimen was naive CD8+ T cells from PBMCs. This chain's CDR3 is CASSLFPGGAGNTIYF. The DNA for the CDR3 is TGTGCCAGCAGCTTATTTCCAGGGGGCGCTGGAAACACCATATATTTT.